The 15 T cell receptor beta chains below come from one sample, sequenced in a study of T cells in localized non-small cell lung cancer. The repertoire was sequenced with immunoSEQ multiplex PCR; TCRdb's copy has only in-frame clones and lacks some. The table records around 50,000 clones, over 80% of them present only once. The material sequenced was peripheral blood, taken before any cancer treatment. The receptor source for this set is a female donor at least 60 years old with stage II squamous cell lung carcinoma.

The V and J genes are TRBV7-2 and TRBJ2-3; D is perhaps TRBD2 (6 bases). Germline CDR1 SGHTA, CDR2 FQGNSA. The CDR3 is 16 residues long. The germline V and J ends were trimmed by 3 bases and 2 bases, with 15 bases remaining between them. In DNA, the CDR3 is TGTGCCAGCAGCTTTGACTCGGGACTGTCCACAGATACGCAGTATTTT. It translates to CASSFDSGLSTDTQYF.

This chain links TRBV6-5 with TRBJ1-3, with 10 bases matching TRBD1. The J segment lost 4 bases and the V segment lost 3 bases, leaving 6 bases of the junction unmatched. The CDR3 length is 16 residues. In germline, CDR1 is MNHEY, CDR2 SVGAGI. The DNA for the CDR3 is TGTGCCAGCAGTTATTTGGGACAGGGGAGGGGAAACACCATATATTTT. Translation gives CASSYLGQGRGNTIYF.

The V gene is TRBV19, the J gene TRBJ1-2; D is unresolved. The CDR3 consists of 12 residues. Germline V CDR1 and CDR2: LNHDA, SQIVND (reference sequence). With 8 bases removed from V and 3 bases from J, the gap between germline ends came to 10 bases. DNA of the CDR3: TGTGCCAGTTCACGGGAGGACTATGGCTACACCTTC. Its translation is CASSREDYGYTF.

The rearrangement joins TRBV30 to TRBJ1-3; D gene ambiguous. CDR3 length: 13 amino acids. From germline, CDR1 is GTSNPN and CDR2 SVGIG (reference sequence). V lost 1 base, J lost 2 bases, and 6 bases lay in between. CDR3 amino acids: CAWSAGPGNTIYF. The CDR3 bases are TGTGCCTGGAGTGCTGGGCCTGGAAACACCATATATTTT. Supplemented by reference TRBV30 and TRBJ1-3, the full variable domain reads SQTIHQWPATLVQPVGSPLSLECTVEGTSNPNLYWYRQAAGRGLQLLFYSVGIGQISSEVPQNLSASRPQDRQFILSSKKLLLSDSGFYLCAWSAGPGNTIYFGEGSWLTVV.

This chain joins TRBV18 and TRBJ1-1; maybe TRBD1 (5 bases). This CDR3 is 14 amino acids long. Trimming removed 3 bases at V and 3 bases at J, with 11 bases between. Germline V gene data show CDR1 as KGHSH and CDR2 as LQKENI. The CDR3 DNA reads TGTGCCAGCTCACCGGACGGGGGGGACACTGAAGCTTTCTTT. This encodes CASSPDGGDTEAFF.

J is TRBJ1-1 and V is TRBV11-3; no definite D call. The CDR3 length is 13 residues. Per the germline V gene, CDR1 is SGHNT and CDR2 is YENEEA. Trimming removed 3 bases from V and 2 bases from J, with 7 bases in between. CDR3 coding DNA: TGTGCCAGCAGCTTGGACCTAAACACTGAAGCTTTCTTT. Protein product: CASSLDLNTEAFF.

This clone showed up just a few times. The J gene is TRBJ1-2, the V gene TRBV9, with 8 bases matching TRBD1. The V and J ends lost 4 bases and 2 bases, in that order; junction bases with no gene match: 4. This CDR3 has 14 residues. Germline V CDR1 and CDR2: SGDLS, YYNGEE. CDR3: CASSPTGDNYGYTF. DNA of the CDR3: TGTGCCAGCAGCCCGACAGGGGACAACTATGGCTACACCTTC.

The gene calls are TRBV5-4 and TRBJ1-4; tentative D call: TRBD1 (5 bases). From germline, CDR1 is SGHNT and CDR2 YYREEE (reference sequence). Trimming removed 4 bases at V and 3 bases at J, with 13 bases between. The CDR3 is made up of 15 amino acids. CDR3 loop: CASSPSGQANEKLFF. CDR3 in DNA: TGTGCCAGCAGCCCCTCGGGGCAGGCTAATGAAAAACTGTTTTTT. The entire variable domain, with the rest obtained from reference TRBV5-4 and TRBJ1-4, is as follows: ETGVTQSPTHLIKTRGQQVTLRCSSQSGHNTVSWYQQALGQGPQFIFQYYREEENGRGNFPPRFSGLQFPNYSSELNVNALELDDSALYLCASSPSGQANEKLFFGSGTQLSVL.

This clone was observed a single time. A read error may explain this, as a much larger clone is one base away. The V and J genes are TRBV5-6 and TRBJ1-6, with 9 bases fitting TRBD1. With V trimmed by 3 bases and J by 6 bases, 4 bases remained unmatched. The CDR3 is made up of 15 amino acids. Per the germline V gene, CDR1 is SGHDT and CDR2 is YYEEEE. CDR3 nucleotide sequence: TGTGCCAGCAGCTCAACAGGGGGCTCTAATTCACCCCTCCACTTT. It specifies CASSSTGGSNSPLHF. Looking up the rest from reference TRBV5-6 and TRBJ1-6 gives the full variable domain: DAGVTQSPTHLIKTRGQQVTLRCSPKSGHDTVSWYQQALGQGPQFIFQYYEEEERQRGNFPDRFSGHQFPNYSSELNVNALLLGDSALYLCASSSTGGSNSPLHFGNGTRLTVT.

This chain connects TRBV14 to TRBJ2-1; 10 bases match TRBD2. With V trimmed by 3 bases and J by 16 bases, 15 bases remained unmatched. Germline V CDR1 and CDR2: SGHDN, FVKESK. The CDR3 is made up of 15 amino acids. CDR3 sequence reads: CASSHTSPSGGEKFF. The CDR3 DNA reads TGTGCCAGCAGCCACACTTCTCCCAGCGGGGGGGAGAAATTCTTC.

CDR3 sequence: CASSDPQGSRSPLHF. CDR3 in DNA: TGTGCCAGCAGCGACCCACAGGGATCACGTTCACCCCTCCACTTT. This chain joins TRBV7-2 and TRBJ1-6; maybe TRBD1 (6 bases). Germline values: CDR1 SGHTA, CDR2 FQGNSA. CDR3 length equals 15 residues. V was shortened by 5 bases and J by 9 bases, with 17 bases between the two germline ends.

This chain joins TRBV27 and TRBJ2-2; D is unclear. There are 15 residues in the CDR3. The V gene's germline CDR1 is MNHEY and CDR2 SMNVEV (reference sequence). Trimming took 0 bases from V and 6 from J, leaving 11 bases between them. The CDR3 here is CASSLSRTLSGELFF. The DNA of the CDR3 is TGTGCCAGCAGTTTATCCCGAACTCTGTCCGGGGAGCTGTTTTTT.

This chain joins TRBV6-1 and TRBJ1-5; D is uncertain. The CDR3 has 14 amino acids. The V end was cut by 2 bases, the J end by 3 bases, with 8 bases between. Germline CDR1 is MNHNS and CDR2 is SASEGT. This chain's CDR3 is CASSELGYNQPQHF. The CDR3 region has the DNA TGTGCCAGCAGTGAACTAGGTTACAATCAGCCCCAGCATTTT.

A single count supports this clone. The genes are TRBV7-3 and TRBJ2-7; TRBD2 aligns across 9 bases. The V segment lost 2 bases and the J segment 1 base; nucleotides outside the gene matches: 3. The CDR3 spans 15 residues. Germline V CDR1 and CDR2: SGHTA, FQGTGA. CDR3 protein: CASSLFSGGSYEQYF. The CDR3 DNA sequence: TGTGCCAGCAGCTTATTCAGCGGGGGGTCCTACGAGCAGTACTTC.

The CDR3 loop reads CASSQRRGETQYF. In nucleotides, the CDR3 is TGTGCCAGCAGCCAAAGGCGGGGGGAGACCCAGTACTTC. The genes are TRBV4-2 and TRBJ2-5; 7 nucleotides agree with TRBD2. The ends lost 2 bases at V and 5 bases at J; junction bases unmatched: 2. CDR3 size: 13 residues. Germline V gives CDR1 LGHNA, CDR2 YNFKEQ.